Listed here is a single T cell receptor (beta chain). Germline values: CDR1 KGHDR, CDR2 SFDVKD. There are 15 residues in the CDR3. V was shortened by 4 bases and J by 7 bases, with 16 bases between the two germline ends. The source of the sample is a study of blood T cell repertoires in COVID-19. The method was immunoSEQ multiplex PCR; TCRdb's version includes in-frame clones alone and lacks a portion of them. The repertoire holds 85,000 to 130,000 clones, with roughly 85% as singletons. This receptor was obtained from a woman aged 50 to 65 who had recovered from COVID-19. This chain uses TRBV24-1 with TRBJ1-5; D may be TRBD1 (5 bases). The sample consisted of PBMCs or T cells enriched from blood (not recorded which). The CDR3, as DNA: TGTGCCACCAGTGACTCGATGGGGCTTCGACAGCCCCAGCATTTT. It translates to CATSDSMGLRQPQHF.